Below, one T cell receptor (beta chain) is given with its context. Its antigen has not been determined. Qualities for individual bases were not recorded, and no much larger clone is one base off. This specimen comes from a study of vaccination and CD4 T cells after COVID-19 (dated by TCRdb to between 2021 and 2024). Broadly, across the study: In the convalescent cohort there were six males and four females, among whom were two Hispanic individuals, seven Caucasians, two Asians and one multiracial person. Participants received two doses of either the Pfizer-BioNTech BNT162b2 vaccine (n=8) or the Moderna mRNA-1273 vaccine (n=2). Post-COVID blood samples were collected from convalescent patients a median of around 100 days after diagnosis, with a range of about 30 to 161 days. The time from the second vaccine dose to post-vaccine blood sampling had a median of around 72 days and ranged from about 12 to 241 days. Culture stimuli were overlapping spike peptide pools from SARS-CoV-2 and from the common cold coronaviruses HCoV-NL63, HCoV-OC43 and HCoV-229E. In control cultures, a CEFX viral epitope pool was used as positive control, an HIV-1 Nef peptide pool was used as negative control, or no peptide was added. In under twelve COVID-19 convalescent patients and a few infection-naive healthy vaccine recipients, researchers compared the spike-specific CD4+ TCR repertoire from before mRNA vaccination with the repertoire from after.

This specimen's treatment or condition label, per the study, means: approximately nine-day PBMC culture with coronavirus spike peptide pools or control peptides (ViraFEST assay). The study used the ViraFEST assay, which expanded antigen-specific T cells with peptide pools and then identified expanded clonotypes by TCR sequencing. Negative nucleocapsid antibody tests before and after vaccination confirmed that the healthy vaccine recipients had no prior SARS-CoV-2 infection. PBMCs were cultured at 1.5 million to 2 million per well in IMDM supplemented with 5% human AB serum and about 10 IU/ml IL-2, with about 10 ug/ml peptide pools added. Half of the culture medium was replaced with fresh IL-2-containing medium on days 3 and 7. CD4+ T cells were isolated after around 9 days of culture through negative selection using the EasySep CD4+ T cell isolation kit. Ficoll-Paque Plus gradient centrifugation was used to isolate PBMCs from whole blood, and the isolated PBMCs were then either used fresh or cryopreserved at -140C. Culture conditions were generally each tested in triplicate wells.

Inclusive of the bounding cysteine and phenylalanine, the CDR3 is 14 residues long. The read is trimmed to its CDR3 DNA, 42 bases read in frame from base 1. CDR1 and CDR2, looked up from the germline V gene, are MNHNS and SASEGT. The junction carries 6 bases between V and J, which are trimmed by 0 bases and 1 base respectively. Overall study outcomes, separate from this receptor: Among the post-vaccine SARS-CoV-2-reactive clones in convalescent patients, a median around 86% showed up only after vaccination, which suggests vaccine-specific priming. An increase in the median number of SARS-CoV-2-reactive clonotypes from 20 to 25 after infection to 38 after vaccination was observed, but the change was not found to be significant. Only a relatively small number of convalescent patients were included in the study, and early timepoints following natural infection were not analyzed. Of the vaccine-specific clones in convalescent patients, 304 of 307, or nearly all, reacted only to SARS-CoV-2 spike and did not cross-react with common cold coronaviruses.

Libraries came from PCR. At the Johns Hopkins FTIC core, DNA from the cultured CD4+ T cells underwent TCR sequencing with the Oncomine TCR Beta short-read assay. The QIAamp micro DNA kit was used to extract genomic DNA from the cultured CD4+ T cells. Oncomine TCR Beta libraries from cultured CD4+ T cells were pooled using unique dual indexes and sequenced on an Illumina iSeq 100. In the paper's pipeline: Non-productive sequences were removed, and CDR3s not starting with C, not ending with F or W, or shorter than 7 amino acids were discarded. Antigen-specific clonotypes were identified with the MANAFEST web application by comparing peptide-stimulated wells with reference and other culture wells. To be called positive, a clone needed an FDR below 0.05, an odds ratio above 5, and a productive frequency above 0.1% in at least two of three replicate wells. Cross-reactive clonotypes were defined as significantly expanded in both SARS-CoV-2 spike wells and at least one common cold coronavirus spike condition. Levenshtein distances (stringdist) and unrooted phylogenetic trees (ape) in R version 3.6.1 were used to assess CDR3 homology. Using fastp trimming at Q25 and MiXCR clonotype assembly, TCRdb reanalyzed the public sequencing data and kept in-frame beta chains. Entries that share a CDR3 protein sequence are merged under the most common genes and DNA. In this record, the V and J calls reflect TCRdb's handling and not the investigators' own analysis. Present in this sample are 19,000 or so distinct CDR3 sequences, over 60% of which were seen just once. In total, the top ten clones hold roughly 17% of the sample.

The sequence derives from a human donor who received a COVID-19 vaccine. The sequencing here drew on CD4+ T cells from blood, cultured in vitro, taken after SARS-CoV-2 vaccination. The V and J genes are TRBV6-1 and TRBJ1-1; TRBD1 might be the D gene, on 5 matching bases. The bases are TGTGCCAGCAGTGAAGCAGGGGAGAACACTGAAGCTTTCTTT. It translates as CASSEAGENTEAFF.